This entry features one T cell receptor beta chain sequence. Its antigen target is currently unknown. Qualities for individual bases were not recorded, and no much larger clone is one base off. Whole blood was collected in K2EDTA tubes by collaborating institutions according to the institutions' own protocols. For TCRbeta analysis, collaborators shipped samples as frozen whole blood, isolated PBMCs, or DNA extracted from either of those sample types. This sample stems from a study of blood T cell repertoires in COVID-19 (dated by TCRdb to 2020 to 2021). Background on the whole study: Samples from collaborators originated in the United States, Italy and Spain and spanned both the acute and convalescent phases of COVID-19. A freely available public database, intended as a resource for researchers studying the immune response to SARS-CoV-2, is where the repertoires were released. Subjects who had been exposed to COVID-19, were actively infected with it, or had recovered from it provided the deeply sampled blood TCRbeta repertoires that made up the dataset. Samples were obtained from the ongoing ImmuneRACE study (first 160 participants) and from about 1,300 subjects provided by 6 global collaborators. HLA class I and class II types, where available, came from metadata supplied by the sample provider rather than from assay-based typing. Nearly every sample came with metadata listing a de-identified subject ID, COVID-19 status, age in years and sex. The prospective study material was composed of cDNA or gDNA derived from T cells, B-cell-depleted T cells, or PBMCs. What the authors observed across the whole study: Clinical and demographic metadata were provided uncurated, with the amount varying by source and participant.

The immunoSEQ Assay, a bias-controlled multiplex PCR, was used to amplify TCRbeta CDR3 regions from genomic DNA. The study's processing was this. The number of nucleated cells in each sample was estimated by amplification of reference gene primers within the assay. To quantify the absolute abundance of each unique TCRbeta CDR3 rearrangement, sequence reads were collapsed and filtered. For each sample, productive Simpson clonality was calculated as the square root of Simpson's diversity index across productive rearrangements. Here the immuneACCESS table is served through TCRdb, limited to in-frame sequences with V and J called. Missing clones are a known gap in these copies; in checked studies unresolved V genes cover under half, and the rest lacks a known reason. That table is the source of V, J and clone size, and D and trimming were worked out from the DNA. The sample table lists 120,000 to 150,000 clones, 85% to 90% of them with a count of one. The top ten hold approximately 11% of the sample.

V lost 4 bases and J lost 4 bases, and the count of bases not matched to a germline gene is 6. The CDR3 runs 15 residues from the cysteine to the phenylalanine. The retained sequence is limited to the CDR3, 45 bases, with the frame set at the first base. The germline V gene supplies CDR1 SGHRS and CDR2 YFSETQ. Sequencing used peripheral blood. The sequence was obtained from a woman aged 80 or over with acute or convalescent COVID-19. Recombination joined TRBV5-1 with TRBJ2-5, with TRBD2 identical over 11 junction bases. The CDR3 reads as follows: CASSPQLAGVETQYF. DNA sequence: TGCGCCAGCAGCCCTCAACTAGCGGGGGTAGAGACCCAGTACTTC. When the CDR3 is completed using the reference TRBV5-1 and TRBJ2-5 genes on either side, the full variable domain is KAGVTQTPRYLIKTRGQQVTLSCSPISGHRSVSWYQQTPGQGLQFLFEYFSETQRNKGNFPGRFSGRQFSNSRSEMNVSTLELGDSALYLCASSPQLAGVETQYFGPGTRLLVL.